Listed here are 28 T cell receptor beta chains from one sample, sequenced in a study of cytomegalovirus exposure and HLA in healthy donors (dated by TCRdb to about 2017). The library came from the immunoSEQ multiplex PCR assay. The multiplex PCR relied on a mix of 60 forward primers for TCR Vbeta segments and 13 reverse primers for TCR Jbeta segments. Here the immuneACCESS table is served through TCRdb, limited to in-frame sequences with V and J called. Missing clones are a known gap in these copies; in checked studies unresolved V genes cover under half, and the rest lacks a known reason. A total of about 100,000 clones appear in this sample, approximately 76% of them only once. 7% to 9% of the sample is in the top ten clones. The sequenced sample consisted of PBMCs. The receptors originated from a man between 35 and 55 years old in good health and CMV-seropositive.

The V call is TRBV2, the J call TRBJ1-1; D not resolved. The CDR3 sequence is 14 residues long. Germline CDR1 and CDR2: SNHLY and FYNNEI. Deletions cut 8 bases from V and 4 bases from J, with 17 bases between. CDR3 sequence reads: CASQPARLGTEAFF. The CDR3 bases are TGTGCCAGCCAGCCTGCGAGGCTGGGCACTGAAGCTTTCTTT.

The V and J genes are TRBV10-2 and TRBJ2-1; possible D gene TRBD2, 6 bases. V was pared by 0 bases and J by 4 bases, with 16 bases between. This CDR3 has 17 amino acids. Germline V lookup: CDR1 WSHSY, CDR2 SAAADI. The CDR3 reads CASSESSGAYLYNEQFF. The CDR3 region has the DNA TGCGCCAGCAGTGAGTCATCGGGAGCTTACCTTTACAATGAGCAGTTCTTC.

V usage is TRBV6-1 and J usage is TRBJ2-1; no firm D call. CDR3 size: 14 residues. Trimming left V 7 bases short and J 7 bases short, with 17 bases between. Germline lookup yields CDR1 MNHNS and CDR2 SASEGT. The CDR3 protein is CASTSRGSVNEQFF. CDR3 nucleotides: TGTGCCAGCACTAGTCGAGGTTCTGTGAATGAGCAGTTCTTC.

This CDR3 is CASSIRGNGELFF. The CDR3 DNA is TGTGCCAGTAGTATTCGGGGGAACGGGGAGCTGTTTTTT. The rearrangement joins TRBV19 to TRBJ2-2; tentatively, D is TRBD2 (6 bases). Germline CDR1 reads LNHDA; CDR2 reads SQIVND (reference sequence). With 3 bases removed from V and 7 bases from J, the gap between germline ends came to 9 bases. The CDR3 runs 13 residues.

The chain couples TRBV5-1 to TRBJ1-1, with D perhaps TRBD1 (6 bases). The CDR3 loop spans 14 amino acids. Germline loops: CDR1 SGHRS, CDR2 YFSETQ. V was clipped by 4 bases and J by 0 bases, with 10 bases between them. CDR3 loop: CASSPGAMNTEAFF. CDR3 coding DNA: TGCGCCAGCAGCCCAGGGGCCATGAACACTGAAGCTTTCTTT.

In its sample, this clone was seen a few times. The chain links TRBV5-1 to TRBJ2-1; 10 bases map to TRBD2. From germline, CDR1 is SGHRS and CDR2 YFSETQ. V lost 0 bases and J lost 10; bases outside the gene matches: 7. This CDR3 contains 15 residues. The CDR3 spells CASSLVLAGTREQFF. CDR3 DNA sequence: TGCGCCAGCAGCTTGGTACTAGCGGGAACCCGGGAGCAGTTCTTC. The full variable domain, its missing parts supplied by reference TRBV5-1 and TRBJ2-1, is KAGVTQTPRYLIKTRGQQVTLSCSPISGHRSVSWYQQTPGQGLQFLFEYFSETQRNKGNFPGRFSGRQFSNSRSEMNVSTLELGDSALYLCASSLVLAGTREQFFGPGTRLTVL.

The chain joins TRBV6-6 to TRBJ1-1; D possibly corresponds to TRBD1 (5 bases). The CDR3 covers 13 residues. V was trimmed by 6 bases and J by 3 bases, leaving 11 bases between them. Germline V gene sequence: CDR1 MNHNY, CDR2 SVGAGI (reference sequence). CDR3 sequence: CASRRRVDTEAFF. The CDR3 DNA sequence: TGTGCCAGCAGGCGCAGGGTGGACACTGAAGCTTTCTTT.

The chain carries TRBV28 and TRBJ2-7, with 8 bases lining up with TRBD2. CDR3 size: 13 residues. Germline lookup yields CDR1 MDHEN and CDR2 SYDVKM. The V gene end was trimmed by 7 bases and the J gene end by 2 bases; junction bases not matched to a gene: 4. The DNA of the CDR3 is TGTGCCAGCACCCAAGCGGGAGCCTACGAGCAGTACTTC. This sequence encodes CASTQAGAYEQYF.

V gene TRBV5-1 combines with J gene TRBJ2-3, with D unresolved. The germline V and J ends were trimmed by 4 bases and 2 bases, with 14 bases remaining between them. Germline V gene data show CDR1 as SGHRS and CDR2 as YFSETQ. The length of the CDR3 is 15 residues. CDR3 bases: TGCGCCAGCAGCGTCGGGTCCGGTAACACAGATACGCAGTATTTT. Translation: CASSVGSGNTDTQYF.

The chain couples TRBV5-3 to TRBJ1-1; D is uncertain. TRBV5-3 is sorted into the ORF group, with uncertain function. Trimming left V 0 bases short and J 3 bases short, with 15 bases between. This CDR3 is built from 16 residues. The CDR3 spells CARSLDGRMEDTEAFF. CDR3 in DNA: TGTGCCAGAAGCTTGGACGGCAGGATGGAGGACACTGAAGCTTTCTTT.

The chain links TRBV7-9 to TRBJ2-7, with 9 bases fitting TRBD1. Germline V gene lookup returns CDR1 SEHNR and CDR2 FQNEAQ (reference sequence). J gave up 4 bases and V 0 bases, and 4 bases lay outside the gene matches. The CDR3 runs 15 residues. The CDR3 DNA reads TGTGCCAGCAGCTTAGCGGGACAGGGAGTGTACGAGCAGTACTTC. It encodes CASSLAGQGVYEQYF.

V gene TRBV5-1 combines with J gene TRBJ2-7, with TRBD2 matching 13 bases. Germline V gene lookup returns CDR1 SGHRS and CDR2 YFSETQ. J gave up 2 bases and V 2 bases, and 7 bases lay outside the gene matches. The CDR3 is 17 amino acids. As DNA, the CDR3 is TGCGCCAGCAGCTTAGGGAGGACTAGCGGGGGAACCTACGAGCAGTACTTC. Protein: CASSLGRTSGGTYEQYF.

The gene calls are TRBV5-5 and TRBJ1-4; D remains unclear. This CDR3 has 15 amino acids. With 1 base removed from V and 0 bases from J, the gap between germline ends came to 7 bases. The germline V gene has CDR1 SGHKS and CDR2 YYEKEE (reference sequence). The chain's CDR3 is CASSLSSATNEKLFF. For the CDR3, the DNA is TGTGCCAGCAGCTTGTCGAGTGCAACTAATGAAAAACTGTTTTTT. Combining the CDR3 with reference TRBV5-5 and TRBJ1-4 gives the whole variable domain DAGVTQSPTHLIKTRGQQVTLRCSPISGHKSVSWYQQVLGQGPQFIFQYYEKEERGRGNFPDRFSARQFPNYSSELNVNALLLGDSALYLCASSLSSATNEKLFFGSGTQLSVL.

V gene TRBV2 combines with J gene TRBJ2-3, with D possibly TRBD2 on 5 matching bases. Germline CDR1 SNHLY, CDR2 FYNNEI. CDR3 length equals 12 residues. Trimming cost V 8 bases and J 1 base, with 7 bases left between them. As DNA, the CDR3 is TGTGCCAGCCTCGGGGGCACAGATACGCAGTATTTT. The encoded protein is CASLGGTDTQYF.

Turning to this clone: One junction end does not reproduce the germline sequence, and a read error may be involved. This chain joins TRBV7-9 and TRBJ1-5; the match to TRBD1 covers 9 bases. This CDR3 has 16 residues. Per germline, CDR1 SEHNR and CDR2 FQNEAQ (reference sequence). The CDR3 nucleotides read TGTTCCAGCAGCTCCTCTGGGACAGGGTATCGTCAGCCCCAGCATTTT. This translates into CSSSSSGTGYRQPQHF.

J is TRBJ2-7 and V is TRBV11-2; 10 nucleotides agree with TRBD1. V shed 8 bases, J shed 2 bases, and the junction held 0 bases outside the gene matches. From germline, CDR1 is SGHAT and CDR2 FQNNGV. The CDR3 extends over 12 amino acids. The CDR3 sequence: CASGTGAYEQYF. As DNA, the CDR3 is TGTGCCAGCGGGACAGGGGCCTACGAGCAGTACTTC.

This clone was recorded a few times. The CDR3 DNA is TGTGCTAGCGCCCTAGGCGCTGCTAGCACAGATACGCAGTATTTT. Encoded protein: CASALGAASTDTQYF. The chain uses TRBV7-7 and TRBJ2-3; D is perhaps TRBD2 (5 bases). The germline V gene encodes CDR1 SSHAT and CDR2 FNYEAQ (reference sequence). The CDR3 spans 15 residues.

The chain employs TRBV4-3 and TRBJ2-3; 7 nucleotides align to TRBD2. Germline V CDR1 and CDR2: LGHNA, YSLEER. V gave up 1 base and J gave up 1 base; unmatched junction bases: 11. The CDR3 sequence is 18 residues long. Here the CDR3 reads CASSQGEAAAGGTDTQYF. In DNA, the CDR3 is TGCGCCAGCAGCCAAGGGGAAGCTGCGGCGGGGGGCACAGATACGCAGTATTTT.

This clone is a singleton in its sample. The CDR3 bases are TGTGCCAGCACCTACCCGGGACTAGCGGGAGGGCCAATAAGTACCGGGGAGCTGTTTTTT. Translated: CASTYPGLAGGPISTGELFF. The chain links TRBV21-1 to TRBJ2-2; the tabulated D call, TRBD2, remains unverified against the DNA. TRBV21-1 is listed as a pseudogene. The CDR3 is 20 residues long.

V gene TRBV5-1 combines with J gene TRBJ1-2; D gene uncertain. Trimming cost V 0 bases and J 7 bases, with 7 bases left between them. This CDR3 is built from 12 residues. Looked up from germline, CDR1 is SGHRS and CDR2 is YFSETQ. CDR3 protein: CASSLDFRGYTF. DNA of the CDR3: TGCGCCAGCAGCTTGGATTTCCGTGGCTACACCTTC.

The gene calls are TRBV11-2 and TRBJ2-7; 9 bases map to TRBD1. J was trimmed by 3 bases and V by 0 bases; bases with no gene match: 3. The V gene's germline CDR1 is SGHAT and CDR2 FQNNGV. The CDR3 has 15 amino acids. CDR3 sequence: CASSLEGTGIYEQYF. The CDR3 nucleotides read TGTGCCAGCAGCTTAGAAGGGACAGGGATCTACGAGCAGTACTTC.

This clone came up a few times. The chain couples TRBV27 to TRBJ1-1, with TRBD1 matching 8 bases. The germline CDR1 and CDR2 sequences are MNHEY and SMNVEV (reference sequence). With V trimmed by 6 bases and J by 1 base, 4 bases remained unmatched. The CDR3 sequence is 14 residues long. The CDR3 DNA follows: TGTGCCAGCAGGACCGACAGGGGGAACACTGAAGCTTTCTTT. It codes for CASRTDRGNTEAFF.

This sequence joins TRBV19 and TRBJ2-3, with a possible D match to TRBD2 (5 bases). The CDR3 length is 16 residues. Germline V CDR1 and CDR2: LNHDA, SQIVND (reference sequence). The germline V and J ends were trimmed by 0 bases and 1 base, with 11 bases remaining between them. The CDR3 protein is CASSIEGVRGTDTQYF. CDR3 bases: TGTGCCAGTAGTATAGAGGGTGTGAGGGGCACAGATACGCAGTATTTT.

The chain uses TRBV19 and TRBJ2-1; 8 nucleotides line up with TRBD2. Germline loops: CDR1 LNHDA, CDR2 SQIVND (reference sequence). The CDR3 has 16 amino acids. Trimming took 1 base from V and 2 from J; bases not matched to a gene: 4. Written as DNA, the CDR3 is TGTGCCAGTAGTATAGCGGGGGGGTCTACCTACAATGAGCAGTTCTTC. It codes for CASSIAGGSTYNEQFF.

The chain employs TRBV6-1 and TRBJ1-5, with 8 positions matching TRBD1. The CDR3 has 15 residues. J gave up 7 bases and V 2 bases, and 7 bases lay outside the gene matches. Germline CDR1 MNHNS, CDR2 SASEGT. The CDR3 loop reads CASSETTGVRQPQHF. The DNA of the CDR3 is TGTGCCAGCAGTGAAACGACAGGGGTCAGGCAGCCCCAGCATTTT.

This chain links TRBV18 with TRBJ2-1, with 9 bases fitting TRBD2. J lost 3 bases, V lost 0 bases, and 3 bases had no gene match. Germline assignment: CDR1 KGHSH and CDR2 LQKENI. The CDR3 totals 16 residues. CDR3 sequence: CASSPPSGRIYNEQFF. CDR3 bases: TGTGCCAGCTCACCACCCAGCGGGAGGATCTACAATGAGCAGTTCTTC. The variable domain in full, completed from reference TRBV18 and TRBJ2-1, reads NAGVMQNPRHLVRRRGQEARLRCSPMKGHSHVYWYRQLPEEGLKFMVYLQKENIIDESGMPKERFSAEFPKEGPSILRIQQVVRGDSAAYFCASSPPSGRIYNEQFFGPGTRLTVL.

The chain recombines TRBV19 with TRBJ2-3; 8 bases align to TRBD1. This CDR3 comprises 16 residues. V lost 6 bases, J lost 3 bases, and 11 bases stayed unmatched. The germline CDR1 and CDR2 sequences are LNHDA and SQIVND (reference sequence). The chain's CDR3 is CASSTTTGDPTDTQYF. The CDR3 DNA is TGTGCCAGTAGCACCACGACAGGGGACCCTACAGATACGCAGTATTTT.

The V gene is TRBV6-1, the J gene TRBJ2-2, with 9 bases lining up with TRBD2. This CDR3 has 16 amino acids. CDR1 is MNHNS and CDR2 is SASEGT in the germline V gene. The ends lost 4 bases at V and 5 bases at J; junction bases unmatched: 8. The CDR3 here is CASSVIAGVGTGELFF. The CDR3 nucleotides read TGTGCCAGCAGTGTTATAGCGGGAGTAGGGACCGGGGAGCTGTTTTTT.